The clone carrying this TCR beta chain was seen many times. The entry originates in a study of CD8+ T cells in alopecia areata. Following RNA extraction, reverse transcription yielded cDNA that acted as the sequencing template. Produced via immunoSEQ multiplex PCR; TCRdb's table is partial and in-frame only. The sample yields 150,000 to 200,000 clones, 50% to 60% seen once. The V gene lost 0 bases and the J gene lost 6 bases, with 13 bases spanning the gap. CDR1 SGDLS and CDR2 YYNGEE come from the germline V gene. This CDR3 is 14 amino acids long. The receptor was derived from a human donor in good health. This sequence joins TRBV9 and TRBJ2-7, with D unresolved. Sequences were obtained from CD4+ T cells sorted from blood. The CDR3 DNA is TGTGCCAGCAGCGTAGGACCAGAAACGGGCGAGCAGTACTTC. Its protein product is CASSVGPETGEQYF.